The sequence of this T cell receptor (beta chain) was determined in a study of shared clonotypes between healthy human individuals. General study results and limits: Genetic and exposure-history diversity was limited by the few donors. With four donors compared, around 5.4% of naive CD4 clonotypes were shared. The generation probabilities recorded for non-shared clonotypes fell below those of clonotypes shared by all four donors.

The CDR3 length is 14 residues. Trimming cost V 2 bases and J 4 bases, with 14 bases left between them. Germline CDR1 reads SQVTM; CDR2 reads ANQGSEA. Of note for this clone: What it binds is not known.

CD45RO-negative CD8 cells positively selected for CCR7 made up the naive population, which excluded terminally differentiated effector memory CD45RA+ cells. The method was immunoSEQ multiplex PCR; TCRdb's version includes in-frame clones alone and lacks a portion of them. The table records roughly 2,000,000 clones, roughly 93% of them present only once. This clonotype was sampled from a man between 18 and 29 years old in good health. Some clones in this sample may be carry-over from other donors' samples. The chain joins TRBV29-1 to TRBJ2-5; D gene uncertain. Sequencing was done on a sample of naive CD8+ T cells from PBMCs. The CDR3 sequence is CSVESHKRIETQYF. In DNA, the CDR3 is TGCAGCGTTGAATCCCACAAAAGGATAGAGACCCAGTACTTC.